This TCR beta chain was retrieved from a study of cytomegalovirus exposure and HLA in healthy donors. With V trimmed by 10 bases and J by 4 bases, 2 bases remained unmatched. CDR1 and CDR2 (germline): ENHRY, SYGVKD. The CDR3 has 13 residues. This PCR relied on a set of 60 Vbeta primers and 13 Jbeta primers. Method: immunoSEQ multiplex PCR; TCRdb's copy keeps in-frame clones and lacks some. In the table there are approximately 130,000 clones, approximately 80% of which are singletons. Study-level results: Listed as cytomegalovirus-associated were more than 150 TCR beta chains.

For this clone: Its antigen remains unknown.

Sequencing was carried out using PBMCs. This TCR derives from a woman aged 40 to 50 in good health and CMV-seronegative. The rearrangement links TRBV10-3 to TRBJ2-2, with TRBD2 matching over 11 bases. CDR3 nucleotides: TGTGCCACTCTAGCGGGGGGCACCGGGGAGCTGTTTTTT. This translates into CATLAGGTGELFF.